This TCR beta chain was observed in a study of T-cell reconstitution after alpha-beta-depleted transplantation in children. This clonotype was seen a handful of times. Researchers prepared the TCRbeta library using unique molecular identifiers, the study reports. From the PCR reads, TCRdb called clonotypes with MiXCR, one entry per CDR3 protein. The table has about 610,000 distinct CDR3 sequences, roughly a tenth seen once; the top ten hold about 4.3%. The CDR3 runs 16 residues. Germline CDR1 is KGHDR and CDR2 is SFDVKD. J was trimmed by 3 bases and V by 4 bases; bases with no gene match: 3. The source was PBMCs from the stem cell graft donor, collected from the stem cell graft. V gene TRBV24-1 combines with J gene TRBJ2-1; 12 bases match TRBD2. This clonotype was sampled from a human donor who donated a stem cell graft to a child with acute myeloid leukemia. CDR3 sequence reads: CATSDRGLAGYNEQFF. In DNA form, the CDR3 reads TGTGCCACCAGTGACCGGGGACTAGCGGGCTACAATGAGCAGTTCTTC.